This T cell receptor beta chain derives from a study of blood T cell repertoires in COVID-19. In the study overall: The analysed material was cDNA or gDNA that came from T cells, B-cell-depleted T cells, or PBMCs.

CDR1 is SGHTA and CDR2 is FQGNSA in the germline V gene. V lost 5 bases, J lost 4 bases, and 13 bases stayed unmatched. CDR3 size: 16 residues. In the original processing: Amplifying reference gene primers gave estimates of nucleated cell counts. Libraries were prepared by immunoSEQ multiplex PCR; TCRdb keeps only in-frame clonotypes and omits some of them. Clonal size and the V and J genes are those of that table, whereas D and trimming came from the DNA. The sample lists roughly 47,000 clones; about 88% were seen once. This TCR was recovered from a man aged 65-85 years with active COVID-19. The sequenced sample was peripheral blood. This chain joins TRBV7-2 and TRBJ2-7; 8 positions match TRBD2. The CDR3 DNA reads TGTGCCAGCAGCCCGAGGTCGGCAAGCGGGGGTTACGAGCAGTACTTC. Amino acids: CASSPRSASGGYEQYF.